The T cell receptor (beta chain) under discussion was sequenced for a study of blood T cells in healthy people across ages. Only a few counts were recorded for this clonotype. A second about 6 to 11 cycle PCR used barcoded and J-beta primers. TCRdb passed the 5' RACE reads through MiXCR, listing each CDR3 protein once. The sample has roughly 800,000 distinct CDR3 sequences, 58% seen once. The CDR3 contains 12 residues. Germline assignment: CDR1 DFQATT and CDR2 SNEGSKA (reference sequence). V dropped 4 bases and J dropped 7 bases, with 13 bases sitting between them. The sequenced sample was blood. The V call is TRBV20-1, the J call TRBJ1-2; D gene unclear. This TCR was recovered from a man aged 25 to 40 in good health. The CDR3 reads CSATAIFGGYTF. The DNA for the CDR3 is TGCAGTGCTACAGCCATCTTCGGTGGCTACACCTTC.